One and the same sample provided the 29 T cell receptor beta chains below, sequenced in a study of OX40 agonist ivuxolimab in advanced cancers. Method: immunoSEQ multiplex PCR; TCRdb's copy keeps in-frame clones and lacks some. The table shows 30,000 or so clones, with 80% to 85% occurring only once. The sequences come from CD4+ or CD8+ T cells sorted from blood, collected in a trial of the OX40 agonist ivuxolimab. These receptor sequences come from an adult with an advanced solid tumor such as melanoma, head and neck, liver or kidney cancer.

This rearrangement joins TRBV4-1 to TRBJ2-7, with D maybe TRBD2 (6 bases). There are 16 residues in the CDR3. V gave up 5 bases and J gave up 4 bases, with 21 bases separating them. Germline V gene sequence: CDR1 MGHRA, CDR2 YSYEKL. CDR3: CASSSGPSGLKYEQYF. The DNA of the CDR3 is TGCGCCAGCAGCAGCGGGCCCTCGGGGCTGAAATACGAGCAGTACTTC.

The chain uses TRBV4-1 and TRBJ1-1; D might be TRBD1 (5 bases). CDR1 and CDR2 from the germline V gene are MGHRA and YSYEKL. Trimming removed 1 base from V and 1 base from J, with 13 bases in between. The CDR3 contains 16 residues. This CDR3 reads CASSQVALGGNTEAFF. The CDR3 region has the DNA TGCGCCAGCAGCCAAGTAGCACTCGGGGGGAACACTGAAGCTTTCTTT.

The chain links TRBV28 to TRBJ2-3, with 9 bases lining up with TRBD2. This CDR3 is built from 16 residues. V trimming: 5 bases; J trimming: 5 bases; junction bases outside the gene matches: 11. The germline V gene has CDR1 MDHEN and CDR2 SYDVKM. In DNA, the CDR3 is TGTGCCAGCAGTCCCGATAGCGGGAGCGAGGTAGATACGCAGTATTTT. The encoded protein is CASSPDSGSEVDTQYF.

This clone appeared once. One end of the junction does not line up with germline, which may come from a read error. The chain has TRBV7-7 and TRBJ1-1, with a tentative D call TRBD1 (5 bases). The CDR3 contains 14 residues. Per germline, CDR1 SSHAT and CDR2 FNYEAQ (reference sequence). CDR3 in amino acids: CASSRDLADPEAFF. The CDR3 region has the DNA TGTGCTAGCAGCCGGGACCTAGCTGACCCTGAAGCTTTCTTT.

CDR3: CASNLDSNTDTQYF. The CDR3 region has the DNA TGTGCCAGCAACTTGGACAGCAACACAGATACGCAGTATTTT. The chain couples TRBV7-2 to TRBJ2-3; D may be TRBD1 (6 bases). Germline CDR1 SGHTA, CDR2 FQGNSA. The CDR3 is made up of 14 amino acids. The V end lost 7 bases, the J end lost 2 bases, and 13 bases lay between the germline ends.

The chain links TRBV6-4 to TRBJ2-3; 12 bases are shared with TRBD2. The germline V gene has CDR1 MRHNA and CDR2 SNTAGT. J was trimmed by 2 bases and V by 4 bases; bases with no gene match: 1. The CDR3 runs to 15 residues. CDR3 residues: CASSASGGATDTQYF. As DNA, the CDR3 is TGTGCCAGCAGTGCTAGCGGGGGGGCCACAGATACGCAGTATTTT.

V gene TRBV5-1 combines with J gene TRBJ2-7; no reliable D call. CDR3 length: 13 residues. Germline-derived CDR1 and CDR2 are SGHRS and YFSETQ. The germline V and J ends were trimmed by 2 bases and 3 bases, with 9 bases remaining between them. The CDR3 is CASSFRDVYEQYF. CDR3 nucleotides: TGCGCCAGCAGCTTTCGAGACGTCTACGAGCAGTACTTC.

The rearrangement uses TRBV7-2 and TRBJ2-1; the D is unclear. From germline, CDR1 is SGHTA and CDR2 FQGNSA. CDR3 length equals 14 residues. With 5 bases removed from V and 0 bases from J, the gap between germline ends came to 8 bases. The CDR3 loop reads CASSIDTSYNEQFF. CDR3 bases: TGTGCCAGCAGCATTGACACCTCCTACAATGAGCAGTTCTTC. The variable domain in full, with the rest retrieved from reference TRBV7-2 and TRBJ2-1, is GAGVSQSPSNKVTEKGKDVELRCDPISGHTALYWYRQSLGQGLEFLIYFQGNSAPDKSGLPSDRFSAERTGGSVSTLTIQRTQQEDSAVYLCASSIDTSYNEQFFGPGTRLTVL.

The rearrangement uses TRBV27 and TRBJ1-5; D remains ambiguous. V was cut by 3 bases and J by 9 bases, with 12 bases left in between. This CDR3 is built from 13 residues. Germline V gene lookup returns CDR1 MNHEY and CDR2 SMNVEV (reference sequence). The CDR3: CASSFTAFGPQHF. DNA for the CDR3: TGTGCCAGCAGTTTTACAGCCTTCGGGCCCCAGCATTTT.

This chain uses TRBV5-5 with TRBJ1-5; D remains unclear. This CDR3 comprises 16 residues. Germline V gene data show CDR1 as SGHKS and CDR2 as YYEKEE (reference sequence). Trimming pared 0 bases from V and 0 bases from J, leaving 10 bases between. CDR3 sequence: CASSLGIRYSNQPQHF. As DNA, the CDR3 is TGTGCCAGCAGCTTGGGTATCAGGTATAGCAATCAGCCCCAGCATTTT.

The chain couples TRBV27 to TRBJ2-5, with 11 nucleotides matching TRBD1. The tail of the sequence fits TRBJ2-7 better, so the J call may be wrong. This CDR3 is built from 13 residues. Germline V gene lookup returns CDR1 MNHEY and CDR2 SMNVEV (reference sequence). CDR3 amino acids: CASSRTGGFEQYF. The CDR3 region has the DNA TGTGCCAGCAGTCGGACAGGGGGCTTCGAGCAGTACTTC.

This chain links TRBV28 with TRBJ2-7; TRBD1 matches at 9 bases. Looked up from germline, CDR1 is MDHEN and CDR2 is SYDVKM. The CDR3 length is 13 residues. The trim removed 3 bases at V and 3 bases at J, leaving 0 bases unmatched. The CDR3 DNA reads as TGTGCCAGCAGTTTGGACAGGGGCTACGAGCAGTACTTC. It yields the protein CASSLDRGYEQYF.

The chain carries TRBV5-8 and TRBJ2-7, with 7 positions matching TRBD1. The CDR3 is 14 residues long. V gave up 3 bases and J gave up 2 bases; unmatched junction bases: 5. CDR1 and CDR2 (germline): SGHTS, YDEGEE. CDR3 residues: CASSSRTGTYEQYF. The CDR3, as DNA: TGTGCCAGCAGCTCAAGGACAGGAACCTACGAGCAGTACTTC.

CDR3 sequence reads: CASSLAAESTGELFF. CDR3 sequence (DNA): TGTGCCAGCAGCTTAGCGGCAGAAAGCACCGGGGAGCTGTTTTTT. This chain joins TRBV11-2 and TRBJ2-2; D gene unclear. Germline-derived CDR1 and CDR2 are SGHAT and FQNNGV. This CDR3 has 15 amino acids. The V end lost 1 base, the J end lost 4 bases, and 10 bases lay between the germline ends.

This chain uses TRBV30 with TRBJ2-6; either TRBD1 or TRBD2 may supply D (6 bases each). Germline lookup yields CDR1 GTSNPN and CDR2 SVGIG (reference sequence). The germline V and J ends were trimmed by 5 bases and 2 bases, with 10 bases remaining between them. The CDR3 extends over 14 amino acids. CDR3 residues: CAWGGGPGANVLTF. CDR3 DNA sequence: TGTGCCTGGGGAGGGGGGCCTGGGGCCAACGTCCTGACTTTC.

The gene calls are TRBV14 and TRBJ2-1; a weak D match, TRBD1 (7 bases). The CDR3 sequence is 15 residues long. Germline CDR1 reads SGHDN; CDR2 reads FVKESK. Trimming removed 4 bases from V and 7 bases from J, with 17 bases in between. The CDR3 here is CASSLWRGLENEQFF. CDR3 nucleotide sequence: TGTGCCAGCAGCCTCTGGAGGGGGCTGGAGAATGAGCAGTTCTTC.

The V gene is TRBV6-1, the J gene TRBJ2-7; 10 positions agree with TRBD2. The germline V gene has CDR1 MNHNS and CDR2 SASEGT. This CDR3 has 17 residues. Trimming took 4 bases from V and 3 from J; bases not matched to a gene: 12. CDR3 sequence: CASSGISERGGFYEQYF. CDR3 DNA sequence: TGTGCCAGCAGTGGAATCTCCGAGCGGGGGGGCTTCTACGAGCAGTACTTC.

About this clone: Given a much more abundant clone one base away, this may be a read error. The V call is TRBV27, the J call TRBJ1-1, with D uncertain. The germline V and J ends were trimmed by 2 bases and 1 base, with 5 bases remaining between them. Germline loops: CDR1 MNHEY, CDR2 SMNVEV (reference sequence). The CDR3 has 13 residues. The CDR3 here is CASSLGPNTEAFF. DNA for the CDR3: TGTGCCAGCAGTTTAGGGCCGAACACTGAAGCTTTCTTT.

By proportion, this clone is medium-sized (0.01 to 0.1%). J is TRBJ2-2 and V is TRBV27; 10 nucleotides match TRBD2. Losses at the gene ends were 5 bases for V and 4 bases for J; bases not matched to a gene: 10. The CDR3 loop spans 17 amino acids. Germline V gives CDR1 MNHEY, CDR2 SMNVEV (reference sequence). CDR3 amino acids: CASSTNLAGVVTGELFF. As DNA, the CDR3 is TGTGCCAGCAGTACCAACCTAGCGGGAGTGGTCACCGGGGAGCTGTTTTTT.

The chain is built from TRBV27 and TRBJ1-2; TRBD1 agrees at 11 bases. V gave up 7 bases and J gave up 4 bases; unmatched junction bases: 8. This CDR3 has 15 residues. CDR1 is MNHEY and CDR2 is SMNVEV in the germline V gene (reference sequence). The CDR3: CASKGTGGMVYGYTF. For the CDR3, the DNA is TGTGCCAGCAAAGGGACAGGGGGTATGGTCTATGGCTACACCTTC.

The genes are TRBV29-1 and TRBJ1-2; D unresolved. The germline V gene encodes CDR1 SQVTM and CDR2 ANQGSEA. The CDR3 sequence is 15 residues long. The V end was cut by 2 bases, the J end by 8 bases, with 21 bases between. The CDR3 DNA sequence: TGCAGCGTTGAAATACCCCCCCCCAAAGAATGGGGCTACACCTTC. This encodes CSVEIPPPKEWGYTF. The full variable domain, completed using reference TRBV29-1 and TRBJ1-2, is SAVISQKPSRDICQRGTSLTIQCQVDSQVTMMFWYRQQPGQSLTLIATANQGSEATYESGFVIDKFPISRPNLTFSTLTVSNMSPEDSSIYLCSVEIPPPKEWGYTFGSGTRLTVV.

The J gene is TRBJ2-3, the V gene TRBV5-6; D may correspond to TRBD1 or TRBD2 (5 bases each). There are 13 residues in the CDR3. Germline assignment: CDR1 SGHDT and CDR2 YYEEEE. Trimming removed 0 bases from V and 12 bases from J, with 14 bases in between. As DNA, the CDR3 is TGTGCCAGCAGCTTGGGGGGACCCCAGAGTCAGTATTTT. Translated, it gives CASSLGGPQSQYF.

The chain couples TRBV5-8 to TRBJ2-1, with 8 bases matching TRBD1. CDR3 length: 14 amino acids. V was clipped by 4 bases and J by 3 bases; unmatched bases: 3. From germline, CDR1 is SGHTS and CDR2 YDEGEE. The CDR3 sequence: CASSIGQGYNEQFF. Here the CDR3 DNA reads TGTGCCAGCAGCATCGGACAGGGCTACAATGAGCAGTTCTTC.

This chain connects TRBV19 to TRBJ1-2, with a tentative D call TRBD1 (5 bases). The CDR3 extends over 11 amino acids. Germline lookup yields CDR1 LNHDA and CDR2 SQIVND (reference sequence). CDR3 in amino acids: CALGGNYGYTF. CDR3 bases: TGTGCGTTGGGGGGTAACTATGGCTACACCTTC.

This clone occurred once. This chain joins TRBV28 and TRBJ1-5; TRBD1 agrees at 7 bases. Per the germline V gene, CDR1 is MDHEN and CDR2 is SYDVKM. Trimming removed 4 bases from V and 4 bases from J; junction bases left unmatched: 10. The CDR3 loop spans 16 amino acids. CDR3 protein: CASSSIGQADNQPQHF. In DNA form, the CDR3 reads TGTGCCAGCAGTTCAATAGGACAGGCGGATAATCAGCCCCAGCATTTT.

V gene TRBV7-9 combines with J gene TRBJ1-1; D is ambiguous. CDR3 length equals 12 residues. V was clipped by 11 bases and J by 1 base, with 11 bases between them. CDR1 is SEHNR, CDR2 FQNEAQ, per germline (reference sequence). This chain's CDR3 is CAVTEGNTEAFF. The CDR3 bases are TGTGCCGTAACAGAGGGGAACACTGAAGCTTTCTTT.

V usage is TRBV7-8 and J usage is TRBJ1-3; no definite D call. The germline V and J ends were trimmed by 4 bases and 2 bases, with 12 bases remaining between them. The CDR3 contains 15 residues. Germline V gene sequence: CDR1 SGHVS, CDR2 FQNEAQ. CDR3 DNA: TGTGCCAGCAGCTCTGCCACGGCACCTGGAAACACCATATATTTT. Its protein is CASSSATAPGNTIYF.

This rearrangement joins TRBV5-4 to TRBJ2-7, with D perhaps matching TRBD1 (8 bases). Germline assignment: CDR1 SGHNT and CDR2 YYREEE (reference sequence). This CDR3 spans 16 amino acids. The V end was cut by 3 bases, the J end by 3 bases, with 19 bases between. The CDR3 here is CASSSRTGTNIYEQYF. CDR3 sequence (DNA): TGTGCCAGCAGCTCTCGGACAGGGACTAACATCTACGAGCAGTACTTC.

The chain combines TRBV5-1 with TRBJ2-5, with D possibly matching TRBD1 (6 bases). With 1 base removed from V and 2 bases from J, the gap between germline ends came to 12 bases. The CDR3 extends over 15 amino acids. Germline CDR1 reads SGHRS; CDR2 reads YFSETQ. The CDR3 loop is CASSLRDKAQETQYF. As DNA, the CDR3 is TGCGCCAGCAGCTTGCGGGACAAAGCACAAGAGACCCAGTACTTC.